The 20 T cell receptor beta chains reported below all come from one sample, sequenced in a study of T cell responses to AZD1222 COVID-19 vaccine (dated by TCRdb to the early 2020s). Library preparation employed the immunoSEQ multiplex PCR assay. TCRdb took this table from immuneACCESS and kept in-frame rearrangements with V and J called. Such tables lack part of the clones; where checked against another copy, unresolved V genes explain under half of the gap, and the rest is unexplained. Recorded for this sample are some 150,000 clones; around 88% of them occurred a single time. The ten largest clones represent 2% to 2.5% of the sample. The meaning of the sample's time point label: baseline before first vaccination. Sequences were derived from peripheral blood, sampled on day 0 of AZD1222 vaccination. Receptors originate from an adult in good health.

V gene TRBV7-2 combines with J gene TRBJ2-2, with D maybe TRBD1 (5 bases). The CDR3 spans 15 residues. V was clipped by 0 bases and J by 7 bases, with 12 bases between them. Germline V lookup: CDR1 SGHTA, CDR2 FQGNSA. CDR3 loop: CASSLAGPSGGELFF. The CDR3, as DNA: TGTGCCAGCAGCTTAGCGGGGCCGTCCGGCGGGGAGCTGTTTTTT.

As regards this clone: Other nucleotide sequences from this sample produce the same CDR3. This chain links TRBV18 with TRBJ1-1; D not resolved. Germline V gene lookup returns CDR1 KGHSH and CDR2 LQKENI. There are 13 residues in the CDR3. V lost 1 base and J 3 bases, leaving 6 bases between the germline ends. The CDR3 is CASSPRGDTEAFF. For the CDR3, the DNA is TGTGCCAGCTCACCACGCGGGGACACTGAAGCTTTCTTT.

The V gene is TRBV4-2, the J gene TRBJ1-5; D not resolved. The CDR3 loop spans 16 amino acids. V was pared by 2 bases and J by 5 bases, with 16 bases between. CDR1 and CDR2 (germline): LGHNA, YNFKEQ. CDR3 DNA: TGTGCCAGCAGCCAATCTACCATGCGTGGCGATCAGCCCCAGCATTTT. Protein sequence: CASSQSTMRGDQPQHF.

The gene calls are TRBV5-1 and TRBJ1-4; 7 bases are a match to TRBD1. Germline CDR1 SGHRS, CDR2 YFSETQ. This CDR3 is built from 15 residues. Trimming cost V 5 bases and J 7 bases; bases outside gene matches: 11. The CDR3 loop is CASSFNQGGGEKLFF. Here the CDR3 DNA reads TGCGCCAGCAGTTTTAACCAGGGGGGCGGTGAAAAACTGTTTTTT.

The V and J genes are TRBV5-1 and TRBJ1-2, with 7 bases aligning to TRBD1. The ends lost 4 bases at V and 6 bases at J; junction bases unmatched: 6. The CDR3 loop spans 13 amino acids. Germline-derived CDR1 and CDR2 are SGHRS and YFSETQ. Written as DNA, the CDR3 is TGCGCCAGCAGCCCACAGGGGAAGAATGGCTACACCTTC. It encodes CASSPQGKNGYTF.

The V gene is TRBV11-2, the J gene TRBJ2-4; maybe TRBD2 (6 bases). V was cut by 5 bases and J by 0 bases, with 23 bases left in between. Germline CDR1 is SGHAT and CDR2 is FQNNGV. The CDR3 has 19 amino acids. CDR3 nucleotides: TGTGCCAGCAGCGGACTACAGGCGCCGGGGGTCCTAGCCAAAAACATTCAGTACTTC. It translates to CASSGLQAPGVLAKNIQYF. The entire variable domain, with the rest obtained from reference TRBV11-2 and TRBJ2-4, is as follows: EAGVAQSPRYKIIEKRQSVAFWCNPISGHATLYWYQQILGQGPKLLIQFQNNGVVDDSQLPKDRFSAERLKGVDSTLKIQPAKLEDSAVYLCASSGLQAPGVLAKNIQYFGAGTRLSVL.

V gene TRBV6-6 combines with J gene TRBJ1-1; a possible D gene is TRBD1 (6 bases). This CDR3 is 16 amino acids long. CDR1 is MNHNY and CDR2 is SVGAGI in the germline V gene (reference sequence). The V end was cut by 6 bases, the J end by 3 bases, with 20 bases between. CDR3 region: CASSRSVGAVDTEAFF. The CDR3 nucleotides read TGTGCCAGCAGCCGATCTGTGGGGGCCGTAGACACTGAAGCTTTCTTT.

The chain joins TRBV9 to TRBJ1-1, with a tentative D call TRBD1 (5 bases). V lost 0 bases and J 6 bases, leaving 12 bases between the germline ends. Germline V gene sequence: CDR1 SGDLS, CDR2 YYNGEE. The CDR3 is made up of 14 amino acids. The CDR3 spells CASSVGQGGPEAFF. The DNA of the CDR3 is TGTGCCAGCAGCGTAGGGCAGGGTGGGCCTGAAGCTTTCTTT.

This chain links TRBV10-3 with TRBJ1-1; D is uncertain. The germline CDR1 and CDR2 sequences are ENHRY and SYGVKD. The germline V and J ends were trimmed by 7 bases and 1 base, with 10 bases remaining between them. CDR3 length: 13 residues. This CDR3 reads CAITPTGNTEAFF. The CDR3 region has the DNA TGTGCCATCACTCCGACGGGGAACACTGAAGCTTTCTTT.

J is TRBJ2-4 and V is TRBV9, with 12 nucleotides matching TRBD2. This CDR3 contains 16 residues. Germline loops: CDR1 SGDLS, CDR2 YYNGEE. The trim removed 4 bases at V and 6 bases at J, leaving 8 bases unmatched. The CDR3 sequence is CASSPHGLAGINIQYF. The CDR3 nucleotides read TGTGCCAGCAGCCCCCACGGACTAGCGGGAATAAACATTCAGTACTTC.

V gene TRBV6-5 combines with J gene TRBJ1-4; no clear D gene. Trimming cost V 6 bases and J 8 bases, with 13 bases left between them. The CDR3 has 13 amino acids. Per germline, CDR1 MNHEY and CDR2 SVGAGI. DNA of the CDR3: TGTGCCAGCAGGGCCTCGGGAAACGAAAAACTGTTTTTT. This translates into CASRASGNEKLFF.

The genes are TRBV7-2 and TRBJ1-2; 12 nucleotides align to TRBD1. There are 13 residues in the CDR3. Per the germline V gene, CDR1 is SGHTA and CDR2 is FQGNSA. V gave up 6 bases and J gave up 5 bases; unmatched junction bases: 1. The CDR3 nucleotides read TGTGCCAGCAGGGGACAGGGGGCGTATGGCTACACCTTC. Its translation: CASRGQGAYGYTF.

V is TRBV6-6 and J is TRBJ1-3; 8 bases fit TRBD1. This CDR3 is built from 17 residues. The V and J ends lost 5 bases and 4 bases, in that order; junction bases with no gene match: 13. Germline assignment: CDR1 MNHNY and CDR2 SVGAGI (reference sequence). Written as DNA, the CDR3 is TGTGCCAGCAGTCCCTTGGGACAGGAATTTTTCGGAAACACCATATATTTT. Translation gives CASSPLGQEFFGNTIYF.

V gene TRBV6-5 combines with J gene TRBJ2-1; D remains ambiguous. Germline V gene sequence: CDR1 MNHEY, CDR2 SVGAGI. Trimming pared 6 bases from V and 12 bases from J, leaving 15 bases between. The CDR3 is 12 residues long. CDR3 residues: CASRDTWSGQFF. The CDR3 nucleotides are TGTGCCAGCAGGGATACATGGTCGGGGCAGTTCTTC.

The chain has TRBV4-2 and TRBJ1-4, with D hard to call. Germline V gene lookup returns CDR1 LGHNA and CDR2 YNFKEQ. V was pared by 5 bases and J by 7 bases, with 17 bases between. This CDR3 contains 15 residues. The CDR3 DNA sequence: TGTGCCAGCAGCACCCACCCGAATTCGCCTGAAAAACTGTTTTTT. As protein: CASSTHPNSPEKLFF.

This chain connects TRBV6-1 to TRBJ2-3, with 8 bases aligning to TRBD2. The V segment lost 1 base and the J segment 1 base; nucleotides outside the gene matches: 1. CDR1 MNHNS and CDR2 SASEGT come from the germline V gene. The CDR3 is 15 residues long. CDR3 coding DNA: TGTGCCAGCAGTGAAGTTAGCGGGGGCACAGATACGCAGTATTTT. Residues: CASSEVSGGTDTQYF.

The chain combines TRBV3-1 (or the pseudogene TRBV3-2) with TRBJ1-3; D unclear. The CDR3 is 15 amino acids. Germline lookup yields CDR1 LGHDT and CDR2 YNNKEL (reference sequence). Trimming cost V 1 base and J 4 bases, with 11 bases left between them. The chain's CDR3 is CASSQAIFSGNTIYF. CDR3 DNA: TGTGCCAGCAGCCAAGCCATCTTCTCAGGAAACACCATATATTTT.

The chain uses TRBV11-1 and TRBJ2-1; possibly TRBD1 for D (5 bases). The germline CDR1 and CDR2 sequences are SGHAT and FQDESV (reference sequence). Trimming took off 2 bases at V and 0 bases at J, with 8 bases between the two ends. The CDR3 runs to 15 residues. This CDR3 reads CASSLIQGSYNEQFF. The CDR3 nucleotides are TGTGCCAGCAGCTTAATCCAGGGCTCCTACAATGAGCAGTTCTTC.

The chain uses TRBV2 and TRBJ2-2, with 7 bases aligning to TRBD1. Germline V gene lookup returns CDR1 SNHLY and CDR2 FYNNEI. The CDR3 is 14 residues long. The V segment lost 9 bases and the J segment 1 base; nucleotides outside the gene matches: 5. The CDR3 bases are TGTGCCAGAATGCGGACAGGGAACACCGGGGAGCTGTTTTTT. This codes for CARMRTGNTGELFF.

This sequence joins TRBV7-2 and TRBJ2-2; D remains ambiguous. Germline V lookup: CDR1 SGHTA, CDR2 FQGNSA. V lost 2 bases to trimming and J lost 3 bases, with 4 bases between them. The CDR3 loop spans 13 amino acids. CDR3 DNA sequence: TGTGCCAGCAGCTTAAGCTACACCGGGGAGCTGTTTTTT. Translated, it gives CASSLSYTGELFF.